The 9 T cell receptor beta chains below all came from one sample that was sequenced in a study of cytomegalovirus exposure and HLA in healthy donors. PCR used 60 Vbeta primers and 13 Jbeta primers. The assay was immunoSEQ multiplex PCR, and TCRdb's table has in-frame clones only and misses some. The sample carries 150,000 to 200,000 clones, roughly 83% recorded once. Material: PBMCs. The receptor source for this set is a woman between 50 and 59 years old in good health and CMV-seronegative.

The CDR3 sequence: CASSFLTGVGYNEQFF. CDR3 nucleotides: TGCGCCAGCAGCTTCTTAACAGGGGTGGGGTACAATGAGCAGTTCTTC. V and J are TRBV5-1 and TRBJ2-1; 7 bases agree with TRBD1. V lost 2 bases and J lost 4; bases outside the gene matches: 9. CDR3 length: 16 amino acids. Germline CDR1 is SGHRS and CDR2 is YFSETQ.

This chain uses TRBV2 with TRBJ1-5; 7 bases are a match to TRBD1. CDR1 and CDR2 from the germline V gene are SNHLY and FYNNEI. This CDR3 contains 15 residues. After removal of 6 bases from V and 1 base from J, the junction contained 6 bases not matched to a gene. CDR3 nucleotide sequence: TGTGCCAGCAGCCCATTACAGGGGAGCAATCAGCCCCAGCATTTT. Translation gives CASSPLQGSNQPQHF.

The chain employs TRBV18 and TRBJ2-7, with 7 bases lining up with TRBD1. This CDR3 is 13 amino acids long. The ends lost 6 bases at V and 0 bases at J; junction bases unmatched: 2. Germline V gene data show CDR1 as KGHSH and CDR2 as LQKENI. CDR3 sequence: CASSTGTSYEQYF. The CDR3 region has the DNA TGTGCCAGCTCGACAGGGACCTCCTACGAGCAGTACTTC.

CDR3 DNA: TGTGCCAGTAGTACCCCGGCGGCGGGGCTGAATCAGCCCCAGCATTTT. Translating it yields CASSTPAAGLNQPQHF. This rearrangement joins TRBV19 to TRBJ1-5, with D possibly TRBD1 on 5 matching bases. Trimming took 4 bases from V and 4 from J, leaving 17 bases between them. This CDR3 has 16 residues. Germline CDR1 LNHDA, CDR2 SQIVND (reference sequence).

The chain uses TRBV7-3 and TRBJ2-7, with TRBD1 matching over 9 bases. Per the germline V gene, CDR1 is SGHTA and CDR2 is FQGTGA. J was trimmed by 6 bases and V by 5 bases; bases with no gene match: 8. The CDR3 extends over 14 amino acids. CDR3: CASSQGQGWGEQYF. CDR3 nucleotides: TGTGCCAGCAGCCAGGGACAGGGTTGGGGCGAGCAGTACTTC. Full variable domain (remainder filled in from reference TRBV7-3 and TRBJ2-7): GAGVSQTPSNKVTEKGKYVELRCDPISGHTALYWYRQSLGQGPEFLIYFQGTGAADDSGLPNDRFFAVRPEGSVSTLKIQRTERGDSAVYLCASSQGQGWGEQYFGPGTRLTVT.

This chain connects TRBV4-2 to TRBJ2-1; TRBD2 aligns across 14 bases. J gave up 9 bases and V 4 bases, and 5 bases lay outside the gene matches. The CDR3 runs 15 residues. Germline values: CDR1 LGHNA, CDR2 YNFKEQ. The CDR3 sequence: CASSPRTSGRSEQFF. The DNA of the CDR3 is TGTGCCAGCAGCCCCCGGACTAGCGGGAGGAGTGAGCAGTTCTTC.

A few counts support this clone. The chain combines TRBV6-6 with TRBJ2-2, with D perhaps matching TRBD1 (6 bases). CDR1 MNHNY and CDR2 SVGAGI come from the germline V gene (reference sequence). V was cut by 5 bases and J by 6 bases, with 10 bases left in between. This CDR3 region has 13 residues. The CDR3 spells CASSHRDSGELFF. The DNA of the CDR3 is TGTGCCAGCAGTCACAGGGATTCCGGGGAGCTGTTTTTT.

This clone appeared once. The chain uses TRBV19 and TRBJ1-5, with 10 nucleotides matching TRBD1. The CDR3 is 17 residues long. V dropped 5 bases and J dropped 2; count of bases not matched to a gene: 9. CDR1 is LNHDA and CDR2 is SQIVND in the germline V gene (reference sequence). CDR3 bases: TGTGCCAGTAGTCTACCCTGGACAGGGGGAGGCAATCAGCCCCAGCATTTT. Protein product: CASSLPWTGGGNQPQHF.

The chain is built from TRBV2 and TRBJ2-5; D unresolved. Trimming removed 3 bases from V and 9 bases from J, with 5 bases in between. CDR3 length equals 10 residues. Per germline, CDR1 SNHLY and CDR2 FYNNEI. This CDR3 is CASSERAQYF. The CDR3 DNA sequence: TGTGCCAGCAGTGAGAGAGCCCAGTACTTC.